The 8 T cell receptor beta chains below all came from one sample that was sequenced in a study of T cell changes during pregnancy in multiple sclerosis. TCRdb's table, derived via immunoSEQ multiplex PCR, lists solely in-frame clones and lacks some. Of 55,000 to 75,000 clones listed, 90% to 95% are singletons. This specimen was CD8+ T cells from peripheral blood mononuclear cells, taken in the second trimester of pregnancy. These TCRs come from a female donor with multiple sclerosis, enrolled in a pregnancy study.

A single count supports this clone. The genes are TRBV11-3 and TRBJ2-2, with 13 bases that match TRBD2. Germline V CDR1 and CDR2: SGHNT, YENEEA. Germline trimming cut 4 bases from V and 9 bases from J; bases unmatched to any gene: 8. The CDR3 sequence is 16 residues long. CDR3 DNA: TGTGCCAGCAGCTCGAAGACTAGCGGGAGGCTTAGGGAGCTGTTTTTT. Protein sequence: CASSSKTSGRLRELFF.

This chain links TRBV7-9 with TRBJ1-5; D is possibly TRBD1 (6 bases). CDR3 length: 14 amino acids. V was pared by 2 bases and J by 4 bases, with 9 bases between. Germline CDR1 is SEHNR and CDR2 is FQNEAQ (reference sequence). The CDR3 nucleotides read TGTGCCAGCAGCTTAAGCCAGGGGAATCAGCCCCAGCATTTT. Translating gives CASSLSQGNQPQHF.

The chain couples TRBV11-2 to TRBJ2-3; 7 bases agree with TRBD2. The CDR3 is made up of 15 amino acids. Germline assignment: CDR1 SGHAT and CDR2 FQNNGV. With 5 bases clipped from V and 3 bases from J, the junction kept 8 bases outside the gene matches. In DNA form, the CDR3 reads TGTGCCAGCAGCGTGGTCGCGGGAGCTACAGATACGCAGTATTTT. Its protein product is CASSVVAGATDTQYF.

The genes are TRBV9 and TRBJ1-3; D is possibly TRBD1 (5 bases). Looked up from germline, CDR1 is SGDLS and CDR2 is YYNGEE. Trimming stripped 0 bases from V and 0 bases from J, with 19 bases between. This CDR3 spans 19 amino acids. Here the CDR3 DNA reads TGTGCCAGCAGCGTAGGGCAGGGCCTCCCCTCATCCTCTGGAAACACCATATATTTT. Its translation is CASSVGQGLPSSSGNTIYF. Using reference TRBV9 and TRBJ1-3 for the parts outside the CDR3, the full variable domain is DSGVTQTPKHLITATGQRVTLRCSPRSGDLSVYWYQQSLDQGLQFLIQYYNGEERAKGNILERFSAQQFPDLHSELNLSSLELGDSALYFCASSVGQGLPSSSGNTIYFGEGSWLTVV.

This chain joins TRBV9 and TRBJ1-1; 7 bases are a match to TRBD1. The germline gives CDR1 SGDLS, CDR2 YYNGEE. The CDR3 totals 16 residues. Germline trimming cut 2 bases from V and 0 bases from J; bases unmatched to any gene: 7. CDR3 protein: CASSVDTGTVNTEAFF. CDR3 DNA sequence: TGTGCCAGCAGCGTTGACACCGGGACAGTGAACACTGAAGCTTTCTTT.

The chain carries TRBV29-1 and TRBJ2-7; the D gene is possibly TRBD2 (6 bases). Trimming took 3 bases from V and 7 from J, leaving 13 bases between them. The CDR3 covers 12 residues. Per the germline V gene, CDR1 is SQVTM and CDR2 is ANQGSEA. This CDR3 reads CSVEEGSGEQYF. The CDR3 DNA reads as TGCAGCGTTGAGGAGGGTTCGGGGGAGCAGTACTTC.

The CDR3, as DNA: TGTGCCAGTAATCAGGGGTTTGGAAATGAGCAGTTCTTC. Protein product: CASNQGFGNEQFF. The rearrangement links TRBV19 to TRBJ2-1; a weak D match, TRBD1 (6 bases). Germline V lookup: CDR1 LNHDA, CDR2 SQIVND (reference sequence). V gave up 7 bases and J gave up 7 bases, with 14 bases separating them. The CDR3 spans 13 residues.

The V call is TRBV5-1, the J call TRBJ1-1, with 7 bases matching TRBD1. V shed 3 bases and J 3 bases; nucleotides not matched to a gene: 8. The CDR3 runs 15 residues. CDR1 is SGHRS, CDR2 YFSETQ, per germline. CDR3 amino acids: CASSWRQGGDTEAFF. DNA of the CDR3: TGCGCCAGCAGCTGGAGACAGGGCGGGGACACTGAAGCTTTCTTT.